Listed below are T cell receptor beta chains from one sample, sequenced in a study of blood T cells in healthy people across ages. Using its own MiXCR run on the 5' RACE reads, TCRdb lists one record per CDR3 protein. The table includes approximately 1.5 million distinct CDR3 sequences, approximately 32% detected once. The sample consisted of blood. The source is a woman in her thirties in good health. Each CDR3 is given with its conserved first and last residue. A D gene is named only where the DNA matches it firmly. Where a row states a size, it is once, few, many or the class of an expanded clone; other rows omit it.

cdr3_length,d_call,v_call,j_call,clone_size,cdr3_nt,cdr3_aa
13,TRBD1,TRBV9,TRBJ1-1,-,TGTGCCAGCGGACAGGGAAGGAACACTGAAGCTTTCTTT,CASGQGRNTEAFF
14,-,TRBV28,TRBJ2-5,-,TGTGCCAGCATTGGGGGGGGCAGGGCGGAGACCCAGTACTTC,CASIGGGRAETQYF
13,-,TRBV4-2,TRBJ1-1,-,TGTGCCAGCAGCCAAGTCCGGGGGTTTGAAGCTTTCTTT,CASSQVRGFEAFF
14,-,TRBV12-3/TRBV12-4,TRBJ1-2,once,TGTGCCAGCAGTTTACTTTATGGGGGCTATGGCTACACCTTC,CASSLLYGGYGYTF
14,-,TRBV5-1,TRBJ2-5,many,TGCGCCAGCAGCTCTGGACAGCTCCAAGAGACCCAGTACTTC,CASSSGQLQETQYF
14,-,TRBV6-2/TRBV6-3,TRBJ2-1,-,TGTGCCAGCACGCCGGCAAACTCCTACAATGAGCAGTTCTTC,CASTPANSYNEQFF
14,-,TRBV3-1,TRBJ1-6,many,TGTGCCAGCAGCCGAGCCGGGGCCGGCTCACCCCTCCACTTT,CASSRAGAGSPLHF
14,TRBD1,TRBV6-1,TRBJ2-2,-,TGTGCCAGCGGGACGACAGGGGTATCGGGGGAGCTGTTTTTT,CASGTTGVSGELFF
13,-,TRBV20-1,TRBJ1-4,-,TGCAGTGCCACGACGGGAAAGGATGAAAAACTGTTTTTT,CSATTGKDEKLFF
15,TRBD1,TRBV6-4,TRBJ2-1,-,TGTGCCAGCAGTGAAGGGGACAGGGGTTACAATGGGCAGTTCTTC,CASSEGDRGYNGQFF
17,TRBD2,TRBV7-3,TRBJ2-4,few,TGTGCCAGCAGCGCCGGGACTAGCGGGAGGAGCAAAAACATTCAGTACTTC,CASSAGTSGRSKNIQYF
15,TRBD2,TRBV5-1,TRBJ2-1,-,TGCGCCAGCAGCGTTCTAGCGGAACTCTACAATGAGCAGTTCTTC,CASSVLAELYNEQFF
14,-,TRBV10-3,TRBJ1-4,-,TGTGCCATCAGTGAAGGGCCCCAGGCTGAAAAACTGTTTTTT,CAISEGPQAEKLFF
15,TRBD1,TRBV7-9,TRBJ1-5,-,TGTGCCAGCAGCTTAGGAGACAGGGGGGATCAGCCCCAGCATTTT,CASSLGDRGDQPQHF
15,-,TRBV7-6,TRBJ2-2,-,TGTGCCAGCAGCTTAAACTTCGATAACACCGGGGAGCTGTTTTTT,CASSLNFDNTGELFF
14,-,TRBV7-9,TRBJ2-3,-,TGTGCCAGCAGCTTAAGTAGACTCACAGATACGCAGTATTTT,CASSLSRLTDTQYF
15,-,TRBV2,TRBJ1-2,-,TGTGCCAGCAAAAAGGACATGAGTGCCTACTATGGCTACACCTTC,CASKKDMSAYYGYTF
18,TRBD2,TRBV20-1,TRBJ2-7,few,TGCAGTGCAGAGAGGATAGGACTAGCGGGAGCATCAATGCTCGAGCAGTACTTC,CSAERIGLAGASMLEQYF
15,-,TRBV9,TRBJ2-7,many,TGTGCCAGCAGTGAGTCTCCTCAGGGGGGCAACGAGCAGTACTTC,CASSESPQGGNEQYF
11,-,TRBV29-1,TRBJ2-2,-,TGCAGCGTCGCTATAACCGGGGAGCCGTTTTTT,CSVAITGEPFF
20,TRBD1,TRBV10-3,TRBJ1-5,-,TGTGCCATCAGTGAGGCCGGACAGGGGGCGATTACCGCATCCAATCAGCCCCAGCATTTT,CAISEAGQGAITASNQPQHF
16,TRBD1,TRBV11-2,TRBJ2-2,few,TGTGCCAGCAGCCTCACAGGGGCATCGAACACCGGGGAGCTGTTTTTT,CASSLTGASNTGELFF
17,-,TRBV4-1,TRBJ2-3,-,TGCGCCAGCGGCCAAGATGAAACCGAACTAAGCACAGATACGCAGTATTTT,CASGQDETELSTDTQYF
14,-,TRBV4-1,TRBJ2-7,-,TGCGCCAGCAGCCAACCGGGACCCAACTACGAGCAGTACTTC,CASSQPGPNYEQYF
15,-,TRBV5-5,TRBJ2-2,few,TGTGCCAGCAGCCCTCGACAGGATCCGGTGGGGGAGCTGTTTTTT,CASSPRQDPVGELFF
17,-,TRBV7-9,TRBJ1-2,-,TGTGCCAGCAGCTTAGATTGGTCAGGAGGGTCCAACTATGGCTACACCTTC,CASSLDWSGGSNYGYTF
17,TRBD2,TRBV27,TRBJ2-7,-,TGTGCCAGCAGTTTGTTCCCGGCGGGGGGTCGGACCTACGAGCAGTACTTC,CASSLFPAGGRTYEQYF
17,TRBD2,TRBV20-1,TRBJ2-1,-,TGCAGTGCTAGAGACCCTAAGGAGCGGGAGGGCCGCGATGAGCAGTTCTTC,CSARDPKEREGRDEQFF
13,-,TRBV7-9,TRBJ2-7,-,TGTGCCAGCAGCATGAGCGGTACTTACGAGCAGTACTTC,CASSMSGTYEQYF
15,-,TRBV5-1,TRBJ2-7,few,TGCGCCAGCAGCTTGGTACAGGCGGTTCGGGACGAGCAGTACTTC,CASSLVQAVRDEQYF
15,-,TRBV2,TRBJ1-2,few,TGTGCCAGCAGATCTCAACTCACTAATAACTATGGCTACACCTTC,CASRSQLTNNYGYTF
17,-,TRBV4-2,TRBJ2-3,-,TGTGCCAGCAGCCATGAGAGGACCGGGACCTTCACAGATACGCAGTATTTT,CASSHERTGTFTDTQYF
12,-,TRBV3-1,TRBJ2-5,few,TGTGCCAGCAGAATCCTCGGAGAGACCCAGTACTTC,CASRILGETQYF
14,-,TRBV28,TRBJ1-5,-,TGTGCCAGCAGACGGACGCTTAGCAATCAGCCCCAGCATTTT,CASRRTLSNQPQHF
12,-,TRBV6-6,TRBJ2-3,few,TGTGCCAGCAGCTCTATAAGGGATACGCAGTATTTT,CASSSIRDTQYF
16,TRBD2,TRBV28,TRBJ2-7,few,TGTGCCAGCAGTTTTGACGGAGCGGGACGTTACAACGAGCAGTACTTC,CASSFDGAGRYNEQYF
15,-,TRBV5-6,TRBJ2-1,-,TGTGCCAGCAGCTTGGATGGGCGACAGTACAATGAGCAGTGCTTC,CASSLDGRQYNEQCF
12,-,TRBV3-1,TRBJ1-1,-,TGTGCCAGCAGCCAAGGACCCTCAGGAGCTTTCTTT,CASSQGPSGAFF
14,-,TRBV29-1,TRBJ1-2,many,TGCAGCGTTGACGTTGTGGACTCTCCTGATGGCTACACCTTC,CSVDVVDSPDGYTF
15,-,TRBV9,TRBJ2-3,-,TGTGCCAGCAGCGTGGGGAGCTCCGACACAGATACGCAGTATTTT,CASSVGSSDTDTQYF
14,TRBD1,TRBV6-5,TRBJ1-5,-,TGTGCCAGCAAACAGGGGAGGGGCAATCAGCCCCAGCATTTT,CASKQGRGNQPQHF
16,TRBD2,TRBV6-5,TRBJ2-4,-,TGTGCCAGCAGAGTCCACCTGACTAGCGACAAAAACATTCAGTACTTC,CASRVHLTSDKNIQYF
15,-,TRBV6-6,TRBJ1-5,-,TGTGCCAGCAGTACTAGAGGGCTTAGCAATCAGCCCCAGCATTTT,CASSTRGLSNQPQHF